This T cell receptor (beta chain) was profiled in a study of CD8+ T cells in alopecia areata (dated by TCRdb to the late 2010s). In the study overall: The treated patients, all with moderate-to-severe alopecia areata, were enrolled in an open-label pilot trial of oral tofacitinib given at 5 to 10 mg twice daily. Patients stayed on tofacitinib for 6 to 18 months and then had 6 months of follow-up off drug so that delayed response and recurrence could be assessed. The SALT score, which quantifies the percentage of affected scalp surface area, was used to measure disease severity in treated patients. High-throughput TCRbeta sequencing was used to examine T cell clonal expansion in alopecia areata in both the C3H/HeJ mouse model and human patients. On the human side, TCRbeta sequencing was run on scalp tissue and on sorted CD4+ and CD8+ peripheral blood T cells from healthy controls and from alopecia areata patients with either patchy or totalis/universalis disease. Biopsies were taken from tofacitinib-treated patients at baseline and again at 4 and 24 weeks into treatment, and several of those patients also had a later scalp biopsy. Clonality in the scalp was compared among normal scalp (n=4), patchy alopecia areata scalp (n=8), and alopecia totalis/universalis scalp (n=8). RNA was obtained with the PAXgene miRNA kit for fixed scalp, the miRNeasy kit for PBMCs, and the RNeasy kit for mouse skin. TCRbeta CDR3 regions were amplified by immunoSEQ multiplex PCR using 35 Vbeta forward and 13 Jbeta reverse primers. The study at large found these results: Tofacitinib significantly decreased scalp clonality and the number of expanded CD8+ clones among the top 100 scalp clones. TCR sequences shared between patients were less clear than in mice, possibly partly because of HLA diversity in the patient population. During tofacitinib treatment, many expanded lesional clones stuck around in both scalp and blood, and this persistence may partly explain why relapse happens after treatment is stopped. Because the treated cohort was small and had only one nonresponder, larger studies are needed to examine links between baseline CD8+ expansion and response. Unlike mouse skin, which is dominated by gammadelta T cells, normal human skin has resident alphabeta T cells that are also sequenced, and this complicates analysis of the scalp TCR repertoire. Compared with normal scalp, lesional scalp had higher clonality and more expanded CD8+ clones, particularly in alopecia totalis/universalis, a pattern that suggests antigenic drive.

Taken from cysteine to phenylalanine, the CDR3 has 15 residues. The CDR3 DNA has 45 bases and is translated from base 1. As encoded in the germline V gene, CDR1 is SGHVS while CDR2 is FQNEAQ. Trimming costs V 5 bases and J 6 bases, and their ends lie 19 bases apart. Explained via the paper, the time point label denotes: around 26 weeks on oral tofacitinib. In light of the paper, this sample's treatment or condition label describes: oral pan-JAK inhibitor, 5-10 mg twice daily. Lesional scalp punch biopsies and peripheral blood were obtained from alopecia areata patients. PBMCs were isolated by density centrifugation and stained for CD3, CD4 and CD8, and CD4+ and CD8+ T cells were sorted on a FACSAria. On this clone: Its antigen remains unidentified. One base away there is no much larger clone; base qualities are not given.

The library was prepared using the immunoSEQ multiplex PCR assay. To provide template for TCR sequencing, every sample had RNA extracted and reverse transcribed into cDNA. First-strand cDNA was synthesized with SuperScript III using a 2:1 mix of oligo-dT and random hexamers. Amplification bias was assessed with a synthetic immune receptor repertoire, and residual bias was removed computationally. The paper's processing steps were these. Raw reads were preprocessed for error removal, and CDR3 was defined according to IMGT conventions as running from the conserved cysteine to phenylalanine. To get clonality, Shannon entropy was normalized by log2 of the number of productive unique TCRs and the result was subtracted from 1. CD4 or CD8 identity of scalp clones was inferred by cross-referencing scalp TCRbeta sequences with sorted blood CD4 and CD8 repertoires. Not all clones reach the TCRdb copy of this immuneACCESS table, which keeps in-frame sequences only. Checked studies attribute under half of the gap to unresolved V genes and leave the rest unexplained. That table supplies the V and J calls and clone size; D and trimming were determined from the DNA. Counted in this sample were some 180,000 clones; around half of them appeared once. Approximately 10% of the sample goes to the ten largest clones.

Sequenced here: CD8+ T cells sorted from blood, sampled at week 24, from a patient treated with tofacitinib. Here the chain combines TRBV7-8 and TRBJ1-1, with the D segment identity uncertain. The sequence was collected from a human donor with alopecia areata. The nucleotides read TGTGCCAGCAGCCCGATGAGGACGGCGCCCGCTGAAGCTTTCTTT. Translated, it reads CASSPMRTAPAEAFF.